The 32 T cell receptor beta chains given below trace back to one sample, sequenced in a study of blood T cell repertoires in COVID-19. Here immunoSEQ multiplex PCR was the method, and the copy in TCRdb shows in-frame clones only, minus some. The sample shows about 200,000 clones, 65% to 90% of them seen only once. Sequenced material: PBMCs or T cells enriched from blood (not recorded which). Source of these receptors: a woman aged 40 to 50 with acute COVID-19.

V gene TRBV30 combines with J gene TRBJ2-1, with D possibly being TRBD2 (6 bases). Germline-derived CDR1 and CDR2 are GTSNPN and SVGIG (reference sequence). The CDR3 runs 13 residues. The V end lost 0 bases, the J end lost 8 bases, and 11 bases lay between the germline ends. The CDR3 DNA reads as TGTGCCTGGAGTGTCGGCGGGACCGATGAGCAGTTCTTC. Its translation is CAWSVGGTDEQFF. Together with reference TRBV30 and TRBJ2-1, the CDR3 gives the full variable domain: SQTIHQWPATLVQPVGSPLSLECTVEGTSNPNLYWYRQAAGRGLQLLFYSVGIGQISSEVPQNLSASRPQDRQFILSSKKLLLSDSGFYLCAWSVGGTDEQFFGPGTRLTVL.

The chain carries TRBV2 and TRBJ1-5; a weak D match, TRBD1 (6 bases). Trimming removed 6 bases at V and 6 bases at J, with 9 bases between. The CDR3 runs to 12 residues. Per the germline V gene, CDR1 is SNHLY and CDR2 is FYNNEI. CDR3 in DNA: TGTGCCAGCAGCTACAGGGTTCAGCCCCAGCATTTT. Amino acid sequence: CASSYRVQPQHF.

This clone showed up just once. The CDR3 DNA sequence: TGTGCCAGCAGCTTATCCCAGGTGACGATATTCGGCAATGAGCAGTTCTTC. This sequence encodes CASSLSQVTIFGNEQFF. The chain joins TRBV7-9 to TRBJ2-1; D gene unclear. The germline V gene encodes CDR1 SEHNR and CDR2 FQNEAQ (reference sequence). The V end lost 2 bases, the J end lost 6 bases, and 20 bases lay between the germline ends. The CDR3 spans 17 residues. Based on the CDR3 plus reference TRBV7-9 and TRBJ2-1, the full variable domain is DTGVSQNPRHKITKRGQNVTFRCDPISEHNRLYWYRQTLGQGPEFLTYFQNEAQLEKSRLLSDRFSAERPKGSFSTLEIQRTEQGDSAMYLCASSLSQVTIFGNEQFFGPGTRLTVL.

This clone is a singleton in its sample. The chain employs TRBV28 and TRBJ1-6; tentative D call: TRBD1 (6 bases). Germline CDR1 reads MDHEN; CDR2 reads SYDVKM. V lost 6 bases to trimming and J lost 7 bases, with 13 bases between them. The CDR3 loop spans 14 amino acids. CDR3: CASSPDRRNSPLHF. For the CDR3, the DNA is TGTGCCAGCAGCCCCGACAGGAGGAATTCACCCCTCCACTTT. The entire variable domain, with the rest obtained from reference TRBV28 and TRBJ1-6, is as follows: DVKVTQSSRYLVKRTGEKVFLECVQDMDHENMFWYRQDPGLGLRLIYFSYDVKMKEKGDIPEGYSVSREKKERFSLILESASTNQTSMYLCASSPDRRNSPLHFGNGTRLTVT.

The gene calls are TRBV15 and TRBJ2-5, with D perhaps matching TRBD1 (6 bases). Germline values: CDR1 LNHNV, CDR2 YYDKDF (reference sequence). The length of the CDR3 is 15 residues. V lost 6 bases and J lost 3, with 17 bases in between. The CDR3: CATRKRGRGEETQYF. The CDR3 coding sequence is TGTGCCACCAGGAAAAGGGGCAGGGGAGAAGAGACCCAGTACTTC.

This sequence joins TRBV9 and TRBJ1-1; TRBD1 matches at 8 bases. Germline CDR1 and CDR2: SGDLS and YYNGEE. V was clipped by 3 bases and J by 3 bases; unmatched bases: 7. There are 15 residues in the CDR3. The CDR3 nucleotides read TGTGCCAGCAGCGCCTCAGGGGGCGCGGACACTGAAGCTTTCTTT. Translating gives CASSASGGADTEAFF. Full variable domain (outside the CDR3, taken from reference TRBV9 and TRBJ1-1): DSGVTQTPKHLITATGQRVTLRCSPRSGDLSVYWYQQSLDQGLQFLIQYYNGEERAKGNILERFSAQQFPDLHSELNLSSLELGDSALYFCASSASGGADTEAFFGQGTRLTVV.

The chain carries TRBV4-3 and TRBJ2-5; 7 nucleotides match TRBD1. CDR3 size: 17 residues. V lost 4 bases and J lost 4; bases outside the gene matches: 15. Germline lookup yields CDR1 LGHNA and CDR2 YSLEER. The CDR3 reads CASSRDTVGGRRETQYF. CDR3 bases: TGCGCCAGCAGCCGGGACACCGTAGGGGGCAGGAGAGAGACCCAGTACTTC.

This clone was recorded a few times. The rearrangement joins TRBV5-8 to TRBJ1-2; perhaps TRBD1 as D (6 bases). The germline V gene has CDR1 SGHTS and CDR2 YDEGEE. The CDR3 has 18 residues. V was clipped by 6 bases and J by 1 base, with 25 bases between them. The CDR3 nucleotides are TGTGCCAGCATCCTACCTTGGGCAGGGGCGCGAGTTAACTATGGCTACACCTTC. Protein: CASILPWAGARVNYGYTF.

The chain uses TRBV30 and TRBJ2-7; 7 nucleotides match TRBD1. Losses at the gene ends were 3 bases for V and 3 bases for J; bases not matched to a gene: 11. The germline gives CDR1 GTSNPN, CDR2 SVGIG (reference sequence). This CDR3 has 15 amino acids. CDR3 coding DNA: TGTGCCTGGAGGCCGCCACAGGGGTCGTACTACGAGCAGTACTTC. It translates to CAWRPPQGSYYEQYF.

As DNA, the CDR3 is TGCAGCGTTGTTTTAGCGGGGGCCTCCTACGAGCAGTACTTC. This translates into CSVVLAGASYEQYF. The chain is built from TRBV29-1 and TRBJ2-7; 9 bases are a match to TRBD2. Germline V gene sequence: CDR1 SQVTM, CDR2 ANQGSEA. V shed 4 bases and J 0 bases; nucleotides not matched to a gene: 4. The CDR3 runs 14 residues.

On this clone itself: At one of its ends the junction is not consistent with the germline gene, which may arise from a read error. J is TRBJ2-7 and V is TRBV5-8; D gene uncertain. CDR3 length: 13 residues. Germline V CDR1 and CDR2: SGHTS, YDEGEE. This CDR3 reads CASSLAQRSPPGF. The DNA of the CDR3 is TGTGCCAGCAGCTTGGCACAACGGTCGCCCCCGGGCTTC.

In its sample, this clone was seen a few times. The chain recombines TRBV5-1 with TRBJ2-7; no clear D. Trimming took 0 bases from V and 3 from J, leaving 16 bases between them. There are 16 residues in the CDR3. Germline V gives CDR1 SGHRS, CDR2 YFSETQ. The CDR3 protein is CASSLGFSRASYEQYF. CDR3 bases: TGCGCCAGCAGCTTGGGATTCAGCAGAGCGAGCTACGAGCAGTACTTC. The variable domain in full, with the rest retrieved from reference TRBV5-1 and TRBJ2-7, is KAGVTQTPRYLIKTRGQQVTLSCSPISGHRSVSWYQQTPGQGLQFLFEYFSETQRNKGNFPGRFSGRQFSNSRSEMNVSTLELGDSALYLCASSLGFSRASYEQYFGPGTRLTVT.

This chain joins TRBV6-1 and TRBJ1-2, with D unclear. CDR1 and CDR2 from the germline V gene are MNHNS and SASEGT. There are 14 residues in the CDR3. Trimming pared 0 bases from V and 4 bases from J, leaving 9 bases between. CDR3 loop: CASSEAAVSYGYTF. The CDR3, as DNA: TGTGCCAGCAGTGAAGCGGCGGTTTCCTATGGCTACACCTTC.

A note on this clone: It is unclear where the CDR3 begins or ends on the DNA, so no DNA is shown, and the CDR3 is as TCRdb lists it. The CDR3 spells CASSTSGWSTEAFF. This rearrangement joins TRBV2 to TRBJ1-1. Looked up from germline, CDR1 is SNHLY and CDR2 is FYNNEI. From its first to its last residue, the CDR3 has 14 amino acids.

The chain recombines TRBV18 with TRBJ2-1; TRBD2 is a possible D gene (6 bases). This CDR3 is built from 17 residues. The germline V gene has CDR1 KGHSH and CDR2 LQKENI. V was trimmed by 1 base and J by 2 bases, leaving 15 bases between them. CDR3 bases: TGTGCCAGCTCACCACGTCGCGTGCCGGGGGCCTACAATGAGCAGTTCTTC. Translated, it gives CASSPRRVPGAYNEQFF.

The chain couples TRBV27 to TRBJ2-1; D is possibly TRBD1 (6 bases). Trimming stripped 8 bases from V and 5 bases from J, with 10 bases between. Germline CDR1 is MNHEY and CDR2 is SMNVEV (reference sequence). The CDR3 length is 12 residues. CDR3 coding DNA: TGTGCCAGCGCCACAGGGCACAATGAGCAGTTCTTC. Translation: CASATGHNEQFF.

This clone was seen more than once but under ten times. The chain combines TRBV7-2 with TRBJ1-2, with 8 bases identical to TRBD1. Trimming removed 2 bases from V and 8 bases from J; junction bases left unmatched: 10. The CDR3 has 15 amino acids. The germline gives CDR1 SGHTA, CDR2 FQGNSA. The CDR3 protein is CASSLSTGGIVGYTF. In nucleotides, the CDR3 is TGTGCCAGCAGCTTATCAACAGGGGGAATTGTGGGCTACACCTTC. The variable domain in full, with the rest retrieved from reference TRBV7-2 and TRBJ1-2, is GAGVSQSPSNKVTEKGKDVELRCDPISGHTALYWYRQSLGQGLEFLIYFQGNSAPDKSGLPSDRFSAERTGGSVSTLTIQRTQQEDSAVYLCASSLSTGGIVGYTFGSGTRLTVV.

The rearrangement links TRBV12-3 or TRBV12-4 to TRBJ1-1, with D uncertain. The CDR3 spans 13 residues. Deletions cut 7 bases from V and 1 base from J, with 10 bases between. The CDR3 region has the DNA TGTGCCAGCACCTACGGGGAGAACACTGAAGCTTTCTTT. Translated: CASTYGENTEAFF.

The chain uses TRBV27 and TRBJ1-1; no clear D gene. CDR3 length equals 14 residues. V was shortened by 2 bases and J by 10 bases, with 17 bases between the two germline ends. Germline CDR1 is MNHEY and CDR2 is SMNVEV (reference sequence). For the CDR3, the DNA is TGTGCCAGCAGTTTAAATCTAGGCTCTTCTTCAGCTTTCTTT. Amino acids: CASSLNLGSSSAFF.

This clone was found a few times. J is TRBJ2-1 and V is TRBV11-2, with 7 bases that match TRBD2. Trimming took 1 base from V and 4 from J; bases not matched to a gene: 4. Germline CDR1 reads SGHAT; CDR2 reads FQNNGV. The CDR3 is 15 residues long. The chain's CDR3 is CASSLAASGYNEQFF. In nucleotides, the CDR3 is TGTGCCAGCAGCTTAGCGGCTAGCGGTTACAATGAGCAGTTCTTC.

A few counts support this clone. The chain links TRBV30 to TRBJ2-7; TRBD2 matches 10 bases. Trimming took 3 bases from V and 0 from J; bases not matched to a gene: 2. CDR3 length equals 14 residues. Germline V gene sequence: CDR1 GTSNPN, CDR2 SVGIG (reference sequence). The CDR3 DNA follows: TGTGCCTGGAGGGCTAGCGGGAGCTCCTACGAGCAGTACTTC. Its protein is CAWRASGSSYEQYF.

A single count supports this clone. This rearrangement joins TRBV3-1 (or the pseudogene TRBV3-2) to TRBJ2-1; 8 nucleotides line up with TRBD2. This CDR3 comprises 17 residues. Looked up from germline, CDR1 is LGHDT and CDR2 is YNNKEL (reference sequence). J gave up 4 bases and V 1 base, and 9 bases lay outside the gene matches. Here the CDR3 reads CASSQGTSSGYYNEQFF. CDR3 nucleotides: TGTGCCAGCAGCCAAGGGACTTCTAGCGGGTATTACAATGAGCAGTTCTTC.

The chain couples TRBV29-1 to TRBJ2-5; D perhaps matches TRBD1 (5 bases). This CDR3 is 12 amino acids long. Per the germline V gene, CDR1 is SQVTM and CDR2 is ANQGSEA. Trimming removed 8 bases from V and 0 bases from J, with 10 bases in between. CDR3: CSTPDNQETQYF. In nucleotides, the CDR3 is TGCAGCACCCCGGACAACCAAGAGACCCAGTACTTC. The whole variable domain, remainder taken from reference TRBV29-1 and TRBJ2-5, is SAVISQKPSRDICQRGTSLTIQCQVDSQVTMMFWYRQQPGQSLTLIATANQGSEATYESGFVIDKFPISRPNLTFSTLTVSNMSPEDSSIYLCSTPDNQETQYFGPGTRLLVL.

This rearrangement joins TRBV5-8 to TRBJ1-2; TRBD1 might be the D (6 bases). The germline gives CDR1 SGHTS, CDR2 YDEGEE. V gave up 4 bases and J gave up 1 base, with 11 bases separating them. The CDR3 runs 14 residues. This CDR3 reads CASSLGTHNYGYTF. In nucleotides, the CDR3 is TGTGCCAGCAGCCTGGGGACACATAACTATGGCTACACCTTC.

The chain is built from TRBV5-4 and TRBJ1-2; D not certain. Trimming removed 0 bases from V and 4 bases from J, with 13 bases in between. Germline values: CDR1 SGHNT, CDR2 YYREEE (reference sequence). There are 15 residues in the CDR3. CDR3 sequence: CASSLEVRRSYGYTF. The DNA of the CDR3 is TGTGCCAGCAGCTTGGAGGTTCGGCGGAGCTATGGCTACACCTTC.

V and J are TRBV4-1 and TRBJ1-5; D call uncertain. This CDR3 has 18 residues. Trimming took off 3 bases at V and 0 bases at J, with 18 bases between the two ends. CDR1 is MGHRA and CDR2 is YSYEKL in the germline V gene. The CDR3 loop is CASSHRGPPLFSNQPQHF. DNA of the CDR3: TGCGCCAGCAGCCACCGTGGGCCCCCTTTATTTAGCAATCAGCCCCAGCATTTT.

The chain couples TRBV5-5 to TRBJ1-2; 7 bases align to TRBD1. Germline trimming cut 4 bases from V and 8 bases from J; bases unmatched to any gene: 8. This CDR3 region has 13 residues. Germline V gene sequence: CDR1 SGHKS, CDR2 YYEKEE (reference sequence). CDR3 sequence: CASSTWTGEGYTF. The CDR3 DNA sequence: TGTGCCAGCAGCACTTGGACAGGAGAAGGCTACACCTTC.

The chain is built from TRBV7-9 and TRBJ1-2, with D tentatively TRBD1 (5 bases). The germline V gene encodes CDR1 SEHNR and CDR2 FQNEAQ (reference sequence). This CDR3 comprises 14 residues. V dropped 5 bases and J dropped 8 bases, with 18 bases sitting between them. The CDR3 DNA reads as TGTGCCAGCAGCCTCCCCGGGAGAGGGACGGGCTACACCTTC. It is translated as CASSLPGRGTGYTF.

V gene TRBV5-1 combines with J gene TRBJ2-1; 7 bases fit TRBD1. The CDR3 length is 15 residues. Per germline, CDR1 SGHRS and CDR2 YFSETQ. V was pared by 3 bases and J by 8 bases, with 11 bases of the junction left unmatched. CDR3 loop: CASSYRDRALDEQFF. For the CDR3, the DNA is TGCGCCAGCAGCTACCGGGACAGAGCCCTCGATGAGCAGTTCTTC. Full variable domain (remainder filled in from reference TRBV5-1 and TRBJ2-1): KAGVTQTPRYLIKTRGQQVTLSCSPISGHRSVSWYQQTPGQGLQFLFEYFSETQRNKGNFPGRFSGRQFSNSRSEMNVSTLELGDSALYLCASSYRDRALDEQFFGPGTRLTVL.

The V gene is TRBV6-5, the J gene TRBJ1-6, with no clear D. V was pared by 7 bases and J by 7 bases, with 17 bases between. Germline loops: CDR1 MNHEY, CDR2 SVGAGI. This CDR3 region has 15 residues. The CDR3 coding sequence is TGTGCCAGCACCACAACGAGGTCGTCAAATTCACCCCTCCACTTT. Its protein product is CASTTTRSSNSPLHF.

The chain has TRBV19 and TRBJ2-1; 8 bases are a match to TRBD1. J lost 7 bases, V lost 5 bases, and 4 bases had no gene match. Germline V CDR1 and CDR2: LNHDA, SQIVND (reference sequence). The CDR3 covers 13 residues. DNA of the CDR3: TGTGCCAGTAGTCCAGGGGGCTGGAATGAGCAGTTCTTC. Translated: CASSPGGWNEQFF.

This chain joins TRBV18 and TRBJ1-1; tentatively, D is TRBD1 (6 bases). CDR3 length: 18 residues. Trimming took off 4 bases at V and 0 bases at J, with 21 bases between the two ends. CDR1 and CDR2 from the germline V gene are KGHSH and LQKENI. The CDR3 coding sequence is TGTGCCAGCTCACGGGATCTGACAGGTATGCTCATGAACACTGAAGCTTTCTTT. The encoded protein is CASSRDLTGMLMNTEAFF.